The rows below give T cell receptor beta chains drawn from one sample of a study of regulatory T cells in long-lasting Graves disease. TCRdb re-analysed the multiplex PCR reads in MiXCR, keeping a single row per CDR3 protein. The top ten hold about 29% of the sample, which has 350,000 to 450,000 distinct CDR3 sequences, 20% to 25% seen once. The material sequenced was peripheral blood mononuclear cells (PBMCs), taken when the disease was refractory, from a patient treated with antithyroid drugs. Receptors were obtained from a middle-aged woman with Graves disease. The CDR3 runs from the conserved cysteine through the conserved F or W. The D gene is left open where the match is weak. Size is omitted from some rows. Given values are once, few, many or a class for expanded clones.

TRBJ1-6	many	TRBV28	NA	TGTGCCAGCAGGTCGACAGGTAGAGAATCACCCCTCCACTTT	CASRSTGRESPLHF
TRBJ1-3	few	TRBV20-1	NA	TGCAGTGCCCCGGTCGGCTCTGGAAACACCATATATTTT	CSAPVGSGNTIYF
TRBJ2-7	many	TRBV12-3/TRBV12-4	NA	TGTGCCAGCAGTCCGCGTGTTGGCATCTACGAGCAGTACTTC	CASSPRVGIYEQYF
TRBJ2-2	few	TRBV15	NA	TGTGCCACCAGCGGGGGGCATCACACCGGGGAGCTGTTTTTT	CATSGGHHTGELFF
TRBJ1-1	NA	TRBV12-3/TRBV12-4	NA	TGTGCCAGCAGGCCCTTTAGCGGTGTGAACACTGAAGCTTTCTTT	CASRPFSGVNTEAFF
TRBJ2-2	NA	TRBV7-6	TRBD2	TGTGCCAGCCAAGCGGGGACCGGGGAGCTGTTT	CASQAGTGELF
TRBJ2-1	NA	TRBV7-3	NA	TGTGCCAGCAGCTACCCCTCGGGAGAGCAGTTCTTC	CASSYPSGEQFF
TRBJ2-7	many	TRBV5-1	NA	TGCGCCAGCAGCAAGTTCGGGGGTAAGGTGGAAGAGCAGTACTTC	CASSKFGGKVEEQYF
TRBJ2-7	NA	TRBV20-1	NA	TGCAGTGCTAGCAACGAGCAGTACTTC	CSASNEQYF
TRBJ1-6	few	TRBV20-1	NA	TGCAGTGCTAGAGGGGAGAATAATTCACCCCTCCACTTT	CSARGENNSPLHF
TRBJ2-2	NA	TRBV5-1	NA	TGCGCCAGCAGCCAACAGGACCGTTCCTACACCGGGGAGCTGTTTTTT	CASSQQDRSYTGELFF
TRBJ1-2	few	TRBV27	TRBD1	TGTGCCAGCAGTCCCCGGACAGGGGTCTATGGCTACACCTTC	CASSPRTGVYGYTF
TRBJ2-5	few	TRBV7-7	NA	TGTGCTAGCAGTTCCTCCCCGAAAGAGACCCAGTACTTC	CASSSSPKETQYF
TRBJ1-2	many	TRBV6-1	NA	TGTGCCAGCAGTGAACAGGCTGAATCCTATGGCTACACCTTC	CASSEQAESYGYTF
TRBJ2-3	NA	TRBV3-1	NA	TGTGCCAGCAGCTTTGGGAGCAGATTTAGCACAGATACGCAGTATTTT	CASSFGSRFSTDTQYF
TRBJ1-5	NA	TRBV20-1	TRBD1	TGCAGTGCTAGAGCGACAGGGGTAAATCAGCCCCAGCATTTT	CSARATGVNQPQHF
TRBJ2-2	few	TRBV5-1	NA	TGCGCCAGCAGTAGGAACGCGAACACCGGGGAGCTGTTTTTT	CASSRNANTGELFF
TRBJ2-2	NA	TRBV12-3/TRBV12-4	TRBD2	TGTGTCAGCGGGATAGCGGGCCCGAACACCGGGGAGCTGTTTTTT	CVSGIAGPNTGELFF
TRBJ2-2	NA	TRBV7-2	NA	TGTGCCAGCAGTAAACAGGGGAGGTACACCGGGGAGCTGTTTTTT	CASSKQGRYTGELFF
TRBJ2-2	many	TRBV7-2	TRBD2	TGTGCCAGCAGCTCCGCCTGGACTAGCAGAGGCGCCGGGGAGCTGTTTTTT	CASSSAWTSRGAGELFF
TRBJ2-7	many	TRBV11-2	NA	TGTGCCAGCAGCTTTGATCACACCCACGGCGGCGAGCAGTACTTC	CASSFDHTHGGEQYF
TRBJ1-3	few	TRBV28	NA	TGTGCCAGCAGAAAGCAGAGCTCTGGAAACACCATATATTTT	CASRKQSSGNTIYF
TRBJ2-3	few	TRBV6-1	NA	TGTGCCAGCAGTGCTACTACCGCGGGAGATACGCAGTATTTT	CASSATTAGDTQYF
TRBJ2-5	many	TRBV30	NA	TGTGCCTGGAGTGTTGGGGGACAAGAGACCCAGTACTTC	CAWSVGGQETQYF
TRBJ1-1	NA	TRBV7-9	TRBD1	TGTGCCAGCAGCCCCGGGGACAGGGGAAGAGGCACTGAAGCTTTCTTT	CASSPGDRGRGTEAFF
TRBJ2-3	many	TRBV2	TRBD1	TGTGCCAGCAGTGATACAGGGGGAACAGATACGCAGTATTTT	CASSDTGGTDTQYF
TRBJ2-3	few	TRBV28	NA	TGTGCCAGCAGTTTACTAGGTTCAGATACGCAGTATTTT	CASSLLGSDTQYF
TRBJ2-3	NA	TRBV28	NA	TGTGCCAGCAGCTCGGGGGTCGATAGCACAGATACGCAGTATTTT	CASSSGVDSTDTQYF
TRBJ2-2	NA	TRBV29-1	TRBD2	TGCAGCGTTGTGGTAGCGGGAGGCCCGAACACCGGGGAGCTGTTTTTT	CSVVVAGGPNTGELFF